Each of the 30 T cell receptor beta chains below was sequenced from the same sample in a study of blood T cell repertoires in COVID-19. TCRdb keeps only in-frame clones here, not all; method: immunoSEQ multiplex PCR. This table has a few hundred thousand clones, 80% to 90% appearing once. Sequencing used PBMCs or T cells enriched from blood (not recorded which). The receptors stem from a woman aged 25 to 39 who had recovered from COVID-19.

As regards this clone: At one boundary the junction diverges from the germline segment, which might be a read error. The chain is built from TRBV28 and TRBJ2-4, with TRBD1 identical over 9 bases. CDR3 length equals 11 residues. Germline V gives CDR1 MDHEN, CDR2 SYDVKM. The CDR3 bases are TGTGCCAGCAGTCACAACCGGGACAGGGACTTC. This gives the protein CASSHNRDRDF.

This sequence joins TRBV4-1 and TRBJ1-1; 8 nucleotides agree with TRBD1. This CDR3 contains 13 residues. Looked up from germline, CDR1 is MGHRA and CDR2 is YSYEKL. V lost 0 bases and J lost 7; bases outside the gene matches: 1. CDR3 protein: CASSQETGVEAFF. CDR3 nucleotides: TGCGCCAGCAGCCAAGAGACAGGGGTTGAAGCTTTCTTT.

This chain links TRBV18 with TRBJ1-2; D ambiguous. V gave up 3 bases and J gave up 0 bases, with 11 bases separating them. The CDR3 totals 15 residues. Germline lookup yields CDR1 KGHSH and CDR2 LQKENI. The CDR3 DNA reads as TGTGCCAGCTCACCCTCTGTTCCGTCTAACTATGGCTACACCTTC. Its translation is CASSPSVPSNYGYTF.

This sequence joins TRBV19 and TRBJ1-3; D gene unclear. The CDR3 spans 15 residues. Between the trimmed V and J ends, which lost 4 bases and 0 bases, there was a span of 10 bases. The V gene's germline CDR1 is LNHDA and CDR2 SQIVND (reference sequence). CDR3 amino acids: CASSTRISSGNTIYF. CDR3 in DNA: TGTGCCAGTAGTACCAGGATAAGCTCTGGAAACACCATATATTTT.

The rearrangement links TRBV7-9 to TRBJ2-1, with D perhaps matching TRBD1 (6 bases). V dropped 5 bases and J dropped 3 bases, with 11 bases sitting between them. CDR1 SEHNR and CDR2 FQNEAQ come from the germline V gene (reference sequence). This CDR3 is 14 amino acids long. The CDR3 loop reads CASSGGSIYNEQFF. In nucleotides, the CDR3 is TGTGCCAGCAGCGGGGGCTCTATCTACAATGAGCAGTTCTTC. The full variable domain, in which reference TRBV7-9 and TRBJ2-1 provide the parts outside the CDR3, is DTGVSQNPRHKITKRGQNVTFRCDPISEHNRLYWYRQTLGQGPEFLTYFQNEAQLEKSRLLSDRFSAERPKGSFSTLEIQRTEQGDSAMYLCASSGGSIYNEQFFGPGTRLTVL.

This sequence joins TRBV7-4 and TRBJ2-7, with 8 bases fitting TRBD1. V lost 6 bases, J lost 3 bases, and 7 bases stayed unmatched. Looked up from germline, CDR1 is SGHVT and CDR2 is SQSDAQ. CDR3 size: 14 residues. CDR3: CASRSTGAFYEQYF. DNA for the CDR3: TGTGCCAGCAGATCGACAGGGGCTTTCTACGAGCAGTACTTC.

The sample holds one count of this clone. The J gene is TRBJ1-1, the V gene TRBV2; tentatively, D is TRBD1 (5 bases). The CDR3 length is 15 residues. Germline-derived CDR1 and CDR2 are SNHLY and FYNNEI. Trimming removed 6 bases at V and 5 bases at J, with 19 bases between. The CDR3 is CASRSRGGSGTEAFF. The DNA for the CDR3 is TGTGCCAGCAGGTCGCGCGGGGGGTCGGGGACTGAAGCTTTCTTT.

In its sample, this clone was seen a few times. This rearrangement joins TRBV5-6 to TRBJ1-6, with 7 bases lining up with TRBD1. Germline values: CDR1 SGHDT, CDR2 YYEEEE. This CDR3 contains 14 residues. With 4 bases clipped from V and 7 bases from J, the junction kept 5 bases outside the gene matches. The CDR3 reads CASSQGGANSPLHF. For the CDR3, the DNA is TGTGCCAGCAGCCAAGGGGGCGCAAATTCACCCCTCCACTTT.

The chain uses TRBV3-1 (or the pseudogene TRBV3-2) and TRBJ1-1, with 9 nucleotides matching TRBD1. The junction had 5 bases not matched to a gene; V was cut back by 4 bases and J by 2 bases. The CDR3 length is 15 residues. CDR1 and CDR2 (germline): LGHDT, YNNKEL (reference sequence). CDR3 bases: TGTGCCAGCAGCCTCGGACAGGGGTTTAACACTGAAGCTTTCTTT. This gives the protein CASSLGQGFNTEAFF.

This chain connects TRBV30 to TRBJ2-2; D gene ambiguous. CDR1 and CDR2 (germline): GTSNPN, SVGIG (reference sequence). CDR3 size: 11 residues. V lost 4 bases and J 8 bases, leaving 8 bases between the germline ends. CDR3 coding DNA: TGTGCCTGGAATTTTCAAGGGGAGCTGTTTTTT. Translating it yields CAWNFQGELFF.

The rearrangement links TRBV28 to TRBJ1-2, with 7 bases lining up with TRBD1. Germline lookup yields CDR1 MDHEN and CDR2 SYDVKM. The ends lost 11 bases at V and 13 bases at J; junction bases unmatched: 22. This CDR3 is built from 14 residues. CDR3 in amino acids: CAVIRDSLSMGCTF. CDR3 in DNA: TGTGCCGTAATTCGGGACAGCCTCTCTATGGGATGCACCTTC.

This clone was observed a handful of times. This chain's CDR3 is CASSVDRANYGYTF. The DNA for the CDR3 is TGCGCCAGCAGCGTCGACAGGGCTAACTATGGCTACACCTTC. V is TRBV10-2 and J is TRBJ1-2, with 7 bases fitting TRBD1. The CDR3 is 14 residues long. Per germline, CDR1 WSHSY and CDR2 SAAADI. V shed 6 bases, J shed 0 bases, and the junction held 4 bases outside the gene matches.

The chain has TRBV28 and TRBJ1-1, with a possible D match to TRBD1 (6 bases). CDR3 length equals 13 residues. Germline V gene data show CDR1 as MDHEN and CDR2 as SYDVKM. Trimming stripped 5 bases from V and 8 bases from J, with 15 bases between. The CDR3 sequence: CASSPSGQREAFF. DNA for the CDR3: TGTGCCAGCAGTCCCTCCGGACAGAGGGAAGCTTTCTTT.

The J gene is TRBJ1-5, the V gene TRBV28, with 9 bases matching TRBD1. The CDR3 has 17 amino acids. Trimming removed 4 bases from V and 0 bases from J; junction bases left unmatched: 7. Germline V CDR1 and CDR2: MDHEN, SYDVKM. The CDR3 protein is CASSSSGQGISNQPQHF. The CDR3 coding sequence is TGTGCCAGCAGTTCCTCCGGACAGGGGATTAGCAATCAGCCCCAGCATTTT.

The chain is built from TRBV6-5 and TRBJ1-5, with 7 bases aligning to TRBD1. The V and J ends lost 3 bases and 4 bases, in that order; junction bases with no gene match: 3. The CDR3 is 14 amino acids. Germline CDR1 reads MNHEY; CDR2 reads SVGAGI. The CDR3 DNA follows: TGTGCCAGCAGTTATCAACAGGGGAATCAGCCCCAGCATTTT. This codes for CASSYQQGNQPQHF.

The rearrangement links TRBV28 to TRBJ1-2, with 8 positions matching TRBD1. After removal of 5 bases from V and 8 bases from J, the junction contained 10 bases not matched to a gene. The CDR3 spans 14 residues. Looked up from germline, CDR1 is MDHEN and CDR2 is SYDVKM. Here the CDR3 reads CASSLGQGVKGYTF. The DNA of the CDR3 is TGTGCCAGCAGTCTCGGACAGGGTGTGAAGGGCTACACCTTC.

V and J are TRBV19 and TRBJ2-2; TRBD1 aligns across 11 bases. This CDR3 has 14 residues. Germline CDR1 reads LNHDA; CDR2 reads SQIVND (reference sequence). The J segment lost 4 bases and the V segment lost 6 bases, leaving 1 base of the junction unmatched. The CDR3 protein is CASRGTGGTGELFF. CDR3 DNA sequence: TGTGCCAGTAGGGGGACAGGGGGCACCGGGGAGCTGTTTTTT. Based on the CDR3 plus reference TRBV19 and TRBJ2-2, the full variable domain is DGGITQSPKYLFRKEGQNVTLSCEQNLNHDAMYWYRQDPGQGLRLIYYSQIVNDFQKGDIAEGYSVSREKKESFPLTVTSAQKNPTAFYLCASRGTGGTGELFFGEGSRLTVL.

J is TRBJ1-1 and V is TRBV7-2, with 7 nucleotides matching TRBD1. The CDR3 runs to 14 residues. J gave up 4 bases and V 3 bases, and 5 bases lay outside the gene matches. The germline V gene has CDR1 SGHTA and CDR2 FQGNSA. CDR3 nucleotides: TGTGCCAGCAGCTTCCAGACAGGGACCACTGAAGCTTTCTTT. This encodes CASSFQTGTTEAFF. Filled out from reference TRBV7-2 and TRBJ1-1, the complete variable domain reads GAGVSQSPSNKVTEKGKDVELRCDPISGHTALYWYRQSLGQGLEFLIYFQGNSAPDKSGLPSDRFSAERTGGSVSTLTIQRTQQEDSAVYLCASSFQTGTTEAFFGQGTRLTVV.

This chain uses TRBV4-2 with TRBJ1-6; D is undetermined. This CDR3 comprises 15 residues. Trimming shortened V by 2 bases and J by 5 bases, and 10 bases separated the two germline ends. Germline V gives CDR1 LGHNA, CDR2 YNFKEQ. The CDR3 DNA is TGTGCCAGCAGCCAATACCCCGCGAATAATTCACCCCTCCACTTT. It is translated as CASSQYPANNSPLHF.

This chain connects TRBV14 to TRBJ1-2; maybe TRBD1 (6 bases). The CDR3 covers 13 residues. CDR1 and CDR2 (germline): SGHDN, FVKESK. Trimming removed 6 bases at V and 6 bases at J, with 14 bases between. The CDR3 DNA follows: TGTGCCAGCAGACCCCAGGGGTTTAATGGCTACACCTTC. This translates into CASRPQGFNGYTF.

The chain has TRBV25-1 and TRBJ1-2; a weak D match, TRBD1 (5 bases). Germline V lookup: CDR1 MGHDK, CDR2 SYGVNS. The CDR3 sequence is 14 residues long. V dropped 6 bases and J dropped 4 bases, with 15 bases sitting between them. The CDR3 reads CASREPRGSYGYTF. The CDR3 DNA follows: TGTGCCAGCAGAGAACCTCGGGGGTCCTATGGCTACACCTTC.

The chain is built from TRBV5-4 and TRBJ2-1; 13 bases align to TRBD2. Losses at the gene ends were 3 bases for V and 10 bases for J; bases not matched to a gene: 7. The CDR3 is 15 residues long. The germline V gene has CDR1 SGHNT and CDR2 YYREEE (reference sequence). CDR3 in DNA: TGTGCCAGCAGCTCCGGACTAGCGGGAGAGGAGGAGCAGTTCTTC. As protein: CASSSGLAGEEEQFF. Variable domain in full (rest from reference TRBV5-4 and TRBJ2-1): ETGVTQSPTHLIKTRGQQVTLRCSSQSGHNTVSWYQQALGQGPQFIFQYYREEENGRGNFPPRFSGLQFPNYSSELNVNALELDDSALYLCASSSGLAGEEEQFFGPGTRLTVL.

A single count supports this clone. The rearrangement uses TRBV4-3 and TRBJ2-2; maybe TRBD2 (6 bases). The CDR3 runs 16 residues. Germline V lookup: CDR1 LGHNA, CDR2 YSLEER. The V gene lost 0 bases and the J gene lost 7 bases, with 15 bases spanning the gap. Written as DNA, the CDR3 is TGCGCCAGCAGCCAAGATATCGGGAGTCGCATCGGGGAGCTGTTTTTT. Its protein is CASSQDIGSRIGELFF.

The chain employs TRBV28 and TRBJ2-3; tentatively, D is TRBD2 (5 bases). The V end lost 7 bases, the J end lost 2 bases, and 13 bases lay between the germline ends. In germline, CDR1 is MDHEN, CDR2 SYDVKM. The CDR3 contains 14 residues. Here the CDR3 reads CASMPPLATDTQYF. The CDR3 coding sequence is TGTGCCAGCATGCCCCCCCTAGCCACAGATACGCAGTATTTT. The whole variable domain, remainder taken from reference TRBV28 and TRBJ2-3, is DVKVTQSSRYLVKRTGEKVFLECVQDMDHENMFWYRQDPGLGLRLIYFSYDVKMKEKGDIPEGYSVSREKKERFSLILESASTNQTSMYLCASMPPLATDTQYFGPGTRLTVL.

This clone occurred once. This sequence joins TRBV30 and TRBJ2-3; D gene uncertain. Germline values: CDR1 GTSNPN, CDR2 SVGIG (reference sequence). V shed 3 bases and J shed 1 base, with 8 bases lying between them. The CDR3 length is 13 residues. For the CDR3, the DNA is TGTGCCTGGAGGACCGGAGGCACAGATACGCAGTATTTT. The encoded protein is CAWRTGGTDTQYF.

The gene calls are TRBV6-5 and TRBJ1-3; perhaps TRBD1 as D (5 bases). V was shortened by 3 bases and J by 4 bases, with 10 bases between the two germline ends. Germline V gene lookup returns CDR1 MNHEY and CDR2 SVGAGI. The CDR3 consists of 14 residues. DNA of the CDR3: TGTGCCAGCAGTTATGACAGAAGGGGAAACACCATATATTTT. As protein: CASSYDRRGNTIYF.

CDR3 bases: TGTGCCAGCAGCTCCCTCTCAGGGTTGGGGGGCTACACCTTC. Amino acid sequence: CASSSLSGLGGYTF. V gene TRBV28 combines with J gene TRBJ1-2; perhaps TRBD1 as D (5 bases). The CDR3 runs to 14 residues. Trimming took off 6 bases at V and 8 bases at J, with 19 bases between the two ends. Germline V CDR1 and CDR2: MDHEN, SYDVKM.

This sequence joins TRBV7-3 and TRBJ2-2, with TRBD2 matching over 9 bases. Germline values: CDR1 SGHTA, CDR2 FQGTGA. Losses at the gene ends were 3 bases for V and 0 bases for J; bases not matched to a gene: 5. The CDR3 has 17 residues. The CDR3 here is CASSLWASGANTGELFF. The CDR3 region has the DNA TGTGCCAGCAGCTTGTGGGCTAGCGGGGCGAACACCGGGGAGCTGTTTTTT.

The chain employs TRBV28 and TRBJ1-1; TRBD1 might be the D (6 bases). The CDR3 contains 13 residues. Germline CDR1 and CDR2: MDHEN and SYDVKM. V lost 10 bases and J lost 4, with 16 bases in between. CDR3 sequence: CATREGGGTEAFF. Here the CDR3 DNA reads TGTGCCACCAGGGAGGGGGGGGGCACTGAAGCTTTCTTT.

The chain employs TRBV7-9 and TRBJ2-7; TRBD1 matches 8 bases. This CDR3 spans 13 amino acids. V lost 1 base, J lost 4 bases, and 0 bases stayed unmatched. Germline V gene sequence: CDR1 SEHNR, CDR2 FQNEAQ (reference sequence). CDR3 sequence reads: CASSLDRGYEQYF. In DNA form, the CDR3 reads TGTGCCAGCAGCTTAGACAGGGGGTACGAGCAGTACTTC.